The clone carrying this T cell receptor beta chain was counted once. In the PCR, 60 Vbeta and 13 Jbeta primers were used. Only in-frame clones appear in the TCRdb table, and some are missing; sequencing was by immunoSEQ multiplex PCR. The sample comprises about 170,000 clones, around 80% of which are singletons, and 1.4% to 1.5% rests with the top ten. This sample was included in a study of cytomegalovirus exposure and HLA in healthy donors. Trimming took off 2 bases at V and 4 bases at J, with 9 bases between the two ends. CDR1 and CDR2 (germline): GTSNPN, SVGIG (reference sequence). The CDR3 spans 13 residues.

This chain joins TRBV30 and TRBJ1-5; the D is unclear. The receptor's source is a woman aged 25 to 45 in good health and CMV-seropositive. What was sequenced was PBMCs. For the CDR3, the DNA is TGTGCCTGGAGTCCGGGGATTAATCAGCCCCAGCATTTT. This codes for CAWSPGINQPQHF.